This T cell receptor (beta chain) was profiled in a study of OX40 agonist ivuxolimab in advanced cancers. Across the study: Intravenous ivuxolimab at 0.01 to 10 mg/kg was given to patients every 2 weeks. Patients undergoing dose escalation presented with hepatocellular carcinoma, melanoma, renal cell or head and neck cancer.

This CDR3 region has 23 residues. Trimming at V came to 6 bases and at J to 0 bases, leaving 24 bases not matched to a gene. CDR1 and CDR2 (germline): WSHSY, SAAADI. Produced via immunoSEQ multiplex PCR; TCRdb's table is partial and in-frame only. In the table there are under 85,000 clones, around 85% of which are singletons. The TCR comes from an adult with an advanced solid tumor such as melanoma, head and neck, liver or kidney cancer. The specimen comprised CD4+ or CD8+ T cells sorted from blood, sampled in a trial of the OX40 agonist ivuxolimab. The rearrangement links TRBV10-2 to TRBJ2-1, with 12 bases matching TRBD2. CDR3: CASSDSRGPTSGRGVGSYNEQFF. The CDR3 nucleotides read TGCGCCAGCAGCGATTCCCGCGGGCCGACTAGCGGGAGAGGGGTTGGCTCCTACAATGAGCAGTTCTTC.